Below, one TCR beta chain is given with its context. Clones were sequenced by immunoSEQ multiplex PCR, and TCRdb holds only the in-frame ones, with some missing. The table lists around 460,000 clones, about 90% of them singletons. The CDR3 runs 18 residues. Trimming cost V 3 bases and J 2 bases; bases outside gene matches: 10. Germline V gene sequence: CDR1 SGHVS, CDR2 FQNEAQ. Enrolled during active infection, Seattle patients were then followed longitudinally. This record belongs to a study of blood T cell repertoires in COVID-19. The overall study: COVID-19 samples collected from the United States, Italy and Spain covered acute and convalescent phases. In each case, the material was cDNA or gDNA derived from T cells, B-cell-depleted T cells, or PBMCs.

J is TRBJ1-5 and V is TRBV7-8, with 10 bases aligning to TRBD1. This sequence originates from a man aged 18 to 30 with COVID-19, enrolled during active disease. The specimen was peripheral blood. The CDR3 region is CASSFRDRGLSGNQPQHF. DNA for the CDR3: TGTGCCAGCAGCTTCCGGGACAGGGGATTGTCTGGCAATCAGCCCCAGCATTTT.